What follows are 26 T cell receptor beta chains derived from one specimen sequenced in a study of beta chain features in type 1 diabetes. General study results and limits: Shortening that was moderate but significant affected the TCRB CDR3s of Type 1 diabetes patients in all four CD4+ subsets.

Expressed TCRB transcripts were sequenced after all isolated RNA was converted to cDNA. Clones were sequenced by immunoSEQ multiplex PCR, and TCRdb holds only the in-frame ones, with some missing. Of hundreds of thousands of clones in the sample, 11% to 15% were seen once. These TCRs' antigens remain unknown. The sequenced sample was naive CD4+ T cells from blood. The receptors were sampled from a man younger than 35 with type 1 diabetes.

This clone was observed a handful of times. The chain employs TRBV2 and TRBJ2-6; D is uncertain. The CDR3 consists of 16 residues. With 4 bases removed from V and 4 bases from J, the gap between germline ends came to 14 bases. Germline V lookup: CDR1 SNHLY, CDR2 FYNNEI. CDR3 in amino acids: CASSVGWLRGANVLTF. CDR3 nucleotide sequence: TGTGCCAGCAGTGTTGGATGGTTACGAGGGGCCAACGTCCTGACTTTC. Based on the CDR3 plus reference TRBV2 and TRBJ2-6, the full variable domain is EPEVTQTPSHQVTQMGQEVILRCVPISNHLYFYWYRQILGQKVEFLVSFYNNEISEKSEIFDDQFSVERPDGSNFTLKIRSTKLEDSAMYFCASSVGWLRGANVLTFGAGSRLTVL.

V and J are TRBV6-6 and TRBJ2-7; D is unresolved. V was clipped by 8 bases and J by 4 bases, with 15 bases between them. Per germline, CDR1 MNHNY and CDR2 SVGAGI (reference sequence). The CDR3 contains 13 residues. CDR3 loop: CASLGFAPYEQYF. The CDR3 bases are TGTGCCAGCCTCGGGTTTGCTCCTTACGAGCAGTACTTC.

The chain joins TRBV10-3 to TRBJ2-1, with D possibly matching TRBD1 (5 bases). Germline V gives CDR1 ENHRY, CDR2 SYGVKD. V lost 1 base and J 4 bases, leaving 14 bases between the germline ends. This CDR3 comprises 16 residues. CDR3 residues: CAISEYEEPGYNEQFF. The CDR3 nucleotides are TGTGCCATCAGTGAGTACGAAGAGCCAGGGTACAATGAGCAGTTCTTC.

This clone turned up a few times. The chain uses TRBV5-4 and TRBJ2-2; D is ambiguous. V shed 4 bases and J shed 6 bases, with 13 bases lying between them. The germline V gene has CDR1 SGHNT and CDR2 YYREEE (reference sequence). The length of the CDR3 is 14 residues. CDR3 amino acids: CASSAPSRPGELFF. The CDR3 region has the DNA TGTGCCAGCAGCGCCCCTTCCCGTCCCGGGGAGCTGTTTTTT.

This clone was seen more than once but under ten times. The DNA for the CDR3 is TGTGCCAGCAGTCACCCCCGGACGGAAAACACCGGGGAGCTGTTTTTT. It specifies CASSHPRTENTGELFF. This chain links TRBV25-1 with TRBJ2-2; the D is unclear. Trimming cost V 5 bases and J 2 bases, with 15 bases left between them. This CDR3 has 16 residues. Germline V lookup: CDR1 MGHDK, CDR2 SYGVNS.

The CDR3 loop reads CSVGWGGYTF. The CDR3 DNA sequence: TGCAGCGTGGGGTGGGGTGGCTACACCTTC. This chain links TRBV29-1 with TRBJ1-2; no definite D call. The germline V gene encodes CDR1 SQVTM and CDR2 ANQGSEA. The CDR3 runs 10 residues. V lost 6 bases, J lost 7 bases, and 9 bases lay in between. Complete variable domain (other parts from reference TRBV29-1 and TRBJ1-2): SAVISQKPSRDICQRGTSLTIQCQVDSQVTMMFWYRQQPGQSLTLIATANQGSEATYESGFVIDKFPISRPNLTFSTLTVSNMSPEDSSIYLCSVGWGGYTFGSGTRLTVV.

This clone was seen only a few times. V gene TRBV27 combines with J gene TRBJ1-2; D might be TRBD1 (6 bases). Between the trimmed V and J ends, which lost 3 bases and 6 bases, there was a span of 17 bases. The V gene's germline CDR1 is MNHEY and CDR2 SMNVEV (reference sequence). This CDR3 has 15 amino acids. This CDR3 is CASSFRRGQGNGYTF. The CDR3 nucleotides read TGTGCCAGCAGTTTCCGTCGGGGGCAGGGGAATGGCTACACCTTC.

This clone was observed a handful of times. This rearrangement joins TRBV5-4 to TRBJ2-2, with D possibly TRBD2 on 5 matching bases. The V and J ends lost 4 bases and 0 bases respectively, with 10 bases between them. The CDR3 has 15 residues. Germline V CDR1 and CDR2: SGHNT, YYREEE (reference sequence). The CDR3 protein is CASSTGTTNTGELFF. The CDR3 region has the DNA TGTGCCAGCAGCACGGGAACTACGAACACCGGGGAGCTGTTTTTT.

The chain couples TRBV7-2 to TRBJ1-2; 7 nucleotides agree with TRBD1. This CDR3 region has 13 residues. Germline loops: CDR1 SGHTA, CDR2 FQGNSA. V lost 4 bases and J lost 4; bases outside the gene matches: 3. In nucleotides, the CDR3 is TGTGCCAGCAGCTCTGGACAGGTCTATGGCTACACCTTC. Translated: CASSSGQVYGYTF.

This clone was recorded a few times. This chain uses TRBV10-3 with TRBJ1-2, with D possibly being TRBD1 (5 bases). This CDR3 comprises 13 residues. The V gene lost 7 bases and the J gene lost 4 bases, with 13 bases spanning the gap. Germline values: CDR1 ENHRY, CDR2 SYGVKD. CDR3 region: CAIKGPSGYGYTF. CDR3 nucleotide sequence: TGTGCCATCAAGGGGCCTTCTGGCTATGGCTACACCTTC.

A few counts support this clone. V gene TRBV19 combines with J gene TRBJ2-2, with TRBD1 as a possible D gene (5 bases). With 5 bases removed from V and 0 bases from J, the gap between germline ends came to 19 bases. CDR1 and CDR2 (germline): LNHDA, SQIVND (reference sequence). The CDR3 spans 18 residues. The CDR3 is CASSPKQVFQSNTGELFF. The CDR3 DNA reads as TGTGCCAGTAGTCCCAAACAGGTCTTTCAATCGAACACCGGGGAGCTGTTTTTT.

The gene calls are TRBV30 and TRBJ2-3; no clear D. The CDR3 spans 14 residues. Germline CDR1 and CDR2: GTSNPN and SVGIG (reference sequence). The V end was cut by 0 bases, the J end by 4 bases, with 11 bases between. CDR3 sequence reads: CAWSVGQLADTQYF. DNA for the CDR3: TGTGCCTGGAGTGTAGGGCAGCTCGCAGATACGCAGTATTTT.

This clone appeared a few times. The V call is TRBV5-1, the J call TRBJ2-1; 11 bases are a match to TRBD2. The trim removed 3 bases at V and 10 bases at J, leaving 9 bases unmatched. The V gene's germline CDR1 is SGHRS and CDR2 YFSETQ. The CDR3 covers 15 residues. CDR3 sequence: CASSSPRGLAVEQFF. The CDR3 coding sequence is TGCGCCAGCAGCTCCCCGAGGGGACTAGCGGTAGAGCAGTTCTTC.

The V call is TRBV7-2, the J call TRBJ2-3; the D gene is possibly TRBD2 (7 bases). The CDR3 is 15 residues long. Germline lookup yields CDR1 SGHTA and CDR2 FQGNSA. The V and J ends lost 6 bases and 5 bases respectively, with 18 bases between them. The CDR3 is CASRPKGGPKDTQYF. CDR3 bases: TGTGCCAGCAGACCTAAGGGGGGGCCTAAAGATACGCAGTATTTT. The whole variable domain, remainder taken from reference TRBV7-2 and TRBJ2-3, is GAGVSQSPSNKVTEKGKDVELRCDPISGHTALYWYRQSLGQGLEFLIYFQGNSAPDKSGLPSDRFSAERTGGSVSTLTIQRTQQEDSAVYLCASRPKGGPKDTQYFGPGTRLTVL.

This sequence joins TRBV29-1 and TRBJ2-5, with TRBD1 matching 8 bases. The CDR3 covers 17 residues. Trimming at V came to 6 bases and at J to 0 bases, leaving 15 bases not matched to a gene. Germline V lookup: CDR1 SQVTM, CDR2 ANQGSEA. CDR3 nucleotides: TGCAGCGTGGGGACAGGACAGCGTTATTTTTACCAAGAGACCCAGTACTTC. Protein product: CSVGTGQRYFYQETQYF.

This clone was seen more than once but under ten times. V gene TRBV11-2 combines with J gene TRBJ2-7; a possible D gene is TRBD1 (6 bases). Germline CDR1 and CDR2: SGHAT and FQNNGV. CDR3 length: 16 residues. The V and J ends lost 2 bases and 3 bases respectively, with 17 bases between them. The CDR3 bases are TGTGCCAGCAGCTTAACCCAGGGGTTCGGGGTCTACGAGCAGTACTTC. Translation gives CASSLTQGFGVYEQYF.

There are a few counts of this clone. The chain carries TRBV5-1 and TRBJ2-1, with 13 bases aligning to TRBD2. From germline, CDR1 is SGHRS and CDR2 YFSETQ. The V segment lost 2 bases and the J segment 7 bases; nucleotides outside the gene matches: 6. The CDR3 consists of 16 residues. The CDR3 sequence is CASSFGTSGNENEQFF. The CDR3 DNA reads as TGCGCCAGCAGCTTCGGGACTAGCGGGAACGAGAATGAGCAGTTCTTC.

The V call is TRBV29-1, the J call TRBJ1-2, with D unclear. CDR3 size: 14 residues. Germline V gene lookup returns CDR1 SQVTM and CDR2 ANQGSEA. With 6 bases removed from V and 2 bases from J, the gap between germline ends came to 16 bases. The CDR3 is CSVGGRWINYGYTF. The CDR3, as DNA: TGCAGCGTCGGAGGGCGATGGATAAACTATGGCTACACCTTC.

This clone has just a few counts. The chain has TRBV7-9 and TRBJ2-3, with 7 bases aligning to TRBD2. CDR3 length: 17 amino acids. The germline V gene encodes CDR1 SEHNR and CDR2 FQNEAQ (reference sequence). V lost 5 bases, J lost 0 bases, and 11 bases stayed unmatched. The CDR3 spells CASSPREGPTSTDTQYF. In DNA form, the CDR3 reads TGTGCCAGCAGCCCCAGGGAGGGGCCAACTAGCACAGATACGCAGTATTTT.

The chain is built from TRBV29-1 and TRBJ2-1, with a weak D call TRBD2 (5 bases). The germline V gene encodes CDR1 SQVTM and CDR2 ANQGSEA. The CDR3 runs 12 residues. V shed 4 bases and J shed 10 bases, with 14 bases lying between them. DNA for the CDR3: TGCAGCGTTGGTGACGGGGAGAAGGAGCAGTTCTTC. Amino acid sequence: CSVGDGEKEQFF.

This clone was recorded a few times. The genes are TRBV11-3 and TRBJ2-2, with TRBD1 identical over 9 bases. The germline gives CDR1 SGHNT, CDR2 YENEEA. The CDR3 is 15 amino acids. V dropped 6 bases and J dropped 5; count of bases not matched to a gene: 7. The CDR3 DNA is TGTGCCAGCAGGGCCGGGACAGGGATAACCGGGGAGCTGTTTTTT. Translated: CASRAGTGITGELFF.

Of note for this clone: This sample includes further DNA sequences coding for the same CDR3. The chain is built from TRBV9 and TRBJ2-2; D not certain. Trimming took 2 bases from V and 6 from J, leaving 5 bases between them. The CDR3 has 12 amino acids. Germline lookup yields CDR1 SGDLS and CDR2 YYNGEE. CDR3 DNA sequence: TGTGCCAGCAGCGTCGGGTCCGGGGAGCTGTTTTTT. This gives the protein CASSVGSGELFF. The full variable domain, its missing parts supplied by reference TRBV9 and TRBJ2-2, is DSGVTQTPKHLITATGQRVTLRCSPRSGDLSVYWYQQSLDQGLQFLIQYYNGEERAKGNILERFSAQQFPDLHSELNLSSLELGDSALYFCASSVGSGELFFGEGSRLTVL.

This clone was found a few times. The V and J genes are TRBV7-9 and TRBJ2-3; D remains ambiguous. The germline V and J ends were trimmed by 2 bases and 1 base, with 10 bases remaining between them. The CDR3 runs to 15 residues. Germline V gene data show CDR1 as SEHNR and CDR2 as FQNEAQ (reference sequence). The CDR3: CASSLSSAGTDTQYF. The DNA of the CDR3 is TGTGCCAGCAGCTTAAGTTCGGCGGGCACAGATACGCAGTATTTT.

This clone appeared a few times. The V and J genes are TRBV10-3 and TRBJ1-5, with 9 bases aligning to TRBD1. This CDR3 is 14 amino acids long. Germline CDR1 is ENHRY and CDR2 is SYGVKD. V trimming: 6 bases; J trimming: 5 bases; junction bases outside the gene matches: 5. CDR3 sequence: CAIRRDRDDQPQHF. The DNA for the CDR3 is TGTGCCATCAGAAGGGACAGGGATGATCAGCCCCAGCATTTT.

This clone was observed a handful of times. V and J are TRBV25-1 and TRBJ2-5, with a tentative D call TRBD1 (6 bases). The J call is uncertain, as TRBJ2-7 better fits the DNA end. Germline values: CDR1 MGHDK, CDR2 SYGVNS. There are 13 residues in the CDR3. The chain's CDR3 is CASRAGVSYEQYF. The CDR3 DNA reads TGTGCCAGCAGGGCAGGGGTATCCTACGAGCAGTACTTC.

This clone was counted only a few times. This rearrangement joins TRBV7-9 to TRBJ2-1; 10 positions agree with TRBD2. Trimming removed 3 bases from V and 6 bases from J; junction bases left unmatched: 11. The CDR3 spans 17 residues. The germline gives CDR1 SEHNR, CDR2 FQNEAQ (reference sequence). CDR3 coding DNA: TGTGCCAGCAGCTTTGGGCGGCCGGGACTAGCGCTCAATGAGCAGTTCTTC. This translates into CASSFGRPGLALNEQFF. The full variable domain, with the rest looked up from reference TRBV7-9 and TRBJ2-1, is DTGVSQNPRHKITKRGQNVTFRCDPISEHNRLYWYRQTLGQGPEFLTYFQNEAQLEKSRLLSDRFSAERPKGSFSTLEIQRTEQGDSAMYLCASSFGRPGLALNEQFFGPGTRLTVL.